These 3 T cell receptor beta chains were all obtained from the same sample, sequenced in a study of blood T cell repertoires in COVID-19. The table came from immunoSEQ multiplex PCR; TCRdb's copy has only in-frame clones and leaves some out. The sample records roughly 160,000 clones, roughly 84% being singletons. Specimen: peripheral blood. These receptors all stem from a woman older than 75 with active or convalescent COVID-19.

This clone was detected a few times. The chain links TRBV9 to TRBJ1-1; 7 positions match TRBD1. This CDR3 spans 15 amino acids. Germline V gene data show CDR1 as SGDLS and CDR2 as YYNGEE. V was pared by 0 bases and J by 3 bases, with 5 bases of the junction left unmatched. The CDR3: CASSVEAGGYTEAFF. DNA for the CDR3: TGTGCCAGCAGCGTAGAGGCAGGGGGGTACACTGAAGCTTTCTTT.

This chain uses TRBV11-3 with TRBJ2-1; TRBD2 matches at 7 bases. Per germline, CDR1 SGHNT and CDR2 YENEEA. The CDR3 loop spans 17 amino acids. Trimming at V came to 0 bases and at J to 2 bases, leaving 7 bases not matched to a gene. The CDR3 DNA reads TGTGCCAGCAGCTTAGATTCGGCTAGCGGAGCCTACAATGAGCAGTTCTTC. Amino acid sequence: CASSLDSASGAYNEQFF.

This clone was recorded only once. This chain connects TRBV7-3 to TRBJ1-1; D call uncertain. Germline V gives CDR1 SGHTA, CDR2 FQGTGA. The CDR3 has 13 residues. Trimming left V 5 bases short and J 5 bases short, with 12 bases between. The CDR3 reads CASSPGRETEAFF. For the CDR3, the DNA is TGTGCCAGCAGCCCAGGACGGGAAACTGAAGCTTTCTTT.